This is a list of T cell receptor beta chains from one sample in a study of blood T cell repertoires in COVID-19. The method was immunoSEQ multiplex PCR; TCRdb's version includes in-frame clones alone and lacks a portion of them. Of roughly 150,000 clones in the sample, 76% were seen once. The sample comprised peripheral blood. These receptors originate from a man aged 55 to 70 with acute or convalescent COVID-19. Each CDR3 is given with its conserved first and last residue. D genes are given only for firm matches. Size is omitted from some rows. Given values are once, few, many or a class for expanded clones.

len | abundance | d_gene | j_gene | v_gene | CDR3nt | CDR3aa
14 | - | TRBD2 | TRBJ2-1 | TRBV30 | TGTGCCTGGGGGAGCGGGAGCAAATACAATGAGCAGTTCTTC | CAWGSGSKYNEQFF
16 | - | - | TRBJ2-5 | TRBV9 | TGTGCCAGCAGCGAACACTCCGGCACTACAGGGGAGACCCAGTACTTC | CASSEHSGTTGETQYF
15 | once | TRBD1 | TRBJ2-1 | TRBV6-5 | TGTGCCAGCAGTTACAAAGGACAGGGGTTTAACGAGCAGTTCTTC | CASSYKGQGFNEQFF
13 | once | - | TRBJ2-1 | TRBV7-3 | TGTGCCAGCAGCCCCTGCAGTATGTGTGAGCAGTTCTTC | CASSPCSMCEQFF
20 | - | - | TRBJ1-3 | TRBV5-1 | TGCGCCAGCAGCTTGGCCATTTGGTTTCACGGGGGGCACGCTGGAAACACCATATATTTT | CASSLAIWFHGGHAGNTIYF
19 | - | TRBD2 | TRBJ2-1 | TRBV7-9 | TGTGCCAGCAGCCGACGACAGGGAACTAGCGGGAGGATAAGGAATGAGCAGTTCTTC | CASSRRQGTSGRIRNEQFF
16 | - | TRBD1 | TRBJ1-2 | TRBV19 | TGTGCCAGTAGTATAGCCTCGGGGACAGGCACCTATGGCTACACCTTC | CASSIASGTGTYGYTF
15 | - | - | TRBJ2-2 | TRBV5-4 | TGTGCCAGCGGGCCCAGTCTACTGAACACCGGGGAGCTGTTTTTT | CASGPSLLNTGELFF
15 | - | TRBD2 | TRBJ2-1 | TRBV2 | TGTGCCAGCAGGCCCACTAGCGGGACTTACAATGAGCAGTTCTTC | CASRPTSGTYNEQFF
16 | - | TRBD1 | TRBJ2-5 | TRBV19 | TGTGCCAGTAGTAAGACCGGGACAGGGTTCCAAGAGACCCAGTACTTC | CASSKTGTGFQETQYF
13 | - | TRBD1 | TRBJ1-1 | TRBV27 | TGTGCCAGCAGTCTCCAGGGGGCCTTAGGAGCTTTCTTT | CASSLQGALGAFF
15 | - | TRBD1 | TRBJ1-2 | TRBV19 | TGTGCCAGTAGTATTTCGACGGACAGGGACTATGGCTACACCTTC | CASSISTDRDYGYTF
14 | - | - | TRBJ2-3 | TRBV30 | TGTGCCTGGAGGCGGCAGCCCAGCACAGATACGCAGTATTTT | CAWRRQPSTDTQYF
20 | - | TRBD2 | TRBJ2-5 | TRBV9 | TGTGCCAGCAGCGTAGCAGGTAGCGGGAGAGGGCCGGGGTACCAAGAGACCCAGTACTTC | CASSVAGSGRGPGYQETQYF
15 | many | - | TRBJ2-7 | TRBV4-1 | TGCGCCAGCAGCCAAGGCTACTCCTACTCCTACGAGCAGTACTTC | CASSQGYSYSYEQYF
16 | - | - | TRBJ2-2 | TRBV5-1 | TGCGCCAGCAGCTTGCTAGCAAGCGCGAACACCGGGGAGCTGTTTTTT | CASSLLASANTGELFF
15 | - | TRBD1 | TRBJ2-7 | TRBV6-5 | TGTGCCAGCACCCCCCGGACAGGGTTTTACAACGAGCAGTACTTC | CASTPRTGFYNEQYF
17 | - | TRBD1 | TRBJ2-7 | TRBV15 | TGTGCCACCAGCAGAGATATGGGACAGGGGGCTTCCTACGAGCAGTACTTC | CATSRDMGQGASYEQYF
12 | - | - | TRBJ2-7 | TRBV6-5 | TGTGCCAGCAGGGCGGACAGTAGTTGGCAGTACTTC | CASRADSSWQYF
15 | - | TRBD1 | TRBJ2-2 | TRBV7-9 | TGTGCCAGCAGTCCCCTGGGACAGACTATTTTTGAGCTGTTTTTT | CASSPLGQTIFELFF
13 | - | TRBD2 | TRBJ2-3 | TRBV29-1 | TGCAGCGTTGAGCTAGCGGGCTCAGATACGCAGTATTTT | CSVELAGSDTQYF
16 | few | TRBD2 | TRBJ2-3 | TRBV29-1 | TGCAGCGTTGTCCCACTACTAGCGCCCAGCACAGATACGCAGTATTTT | CSVVPLLAPSTDTQYF
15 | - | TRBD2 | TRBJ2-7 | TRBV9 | TGTGCCAGCAGCGTAGCTCCGGGAGGGTCCTACGAGCAGTACTTC | CASSVAPGGSYEQYF
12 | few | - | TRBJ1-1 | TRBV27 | TGTGCCAGCGGCAGGGAATTCGCTGAAGCTTTCTTT | CASGREFAEAFF
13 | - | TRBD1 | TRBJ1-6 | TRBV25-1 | TGTGCCAGCAGCGGGACAGCTAATTCACCCCTCCACTTT | CASSGTANSPLHF
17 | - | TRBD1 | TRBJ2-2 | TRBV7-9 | TGTGCCAGCAGCGCCCAGACAGGGGGCTACCCCGGCGGGGAGCTGTTTTTT | CASSAQTGGYPGGELFF
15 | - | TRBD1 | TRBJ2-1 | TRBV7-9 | TGTGCCAGCAGCTTCCGGGACAGGGGGCCCAATGAGCAGTTCTTC | CASSFRDRGPNEQFF
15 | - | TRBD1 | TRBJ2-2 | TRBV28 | TGTGCCAGCATTGCAGGGGGCTCCGTTACCGGGGAGCTGTTTTTT | CASIAGGSVTGELFF
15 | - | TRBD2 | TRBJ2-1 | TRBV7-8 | TGTGCCAGCAGCTCCGGAGGGACTAGCAGCAATGAGCAGTTCTTC | CASSSGGTSSNEQFF
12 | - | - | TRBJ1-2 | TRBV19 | TGTGCCAGTAGTGAGGGTGTGAGAGGCTACACCTTC | CASSEGVRGYTF
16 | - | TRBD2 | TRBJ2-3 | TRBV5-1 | TGCGCCAGCAGCCCCGGGACTAGGGGATATTCAGATACGCAGTATTTT | CASSPGTRGYSDTQYF
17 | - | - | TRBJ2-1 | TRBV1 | TGCACCAGCAGCCAAGAGTACCCGGGAAGGATCTACAATGAGCAGTTCTTC | CTSSQEYPGRIYNEQFF
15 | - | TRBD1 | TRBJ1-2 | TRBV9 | TGTGCCAGCAGCCCGACGGGACAGATTAACTATGGCTACACCTTC | CASSPTGQINYGYTF
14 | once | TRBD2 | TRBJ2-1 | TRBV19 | TGTGCCAGTAGTACTACCGGGACTAGCGTCAAGCAGTTCTTC | CASSTTGTSVKQFF
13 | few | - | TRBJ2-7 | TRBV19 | TGTGCCAGTAGCCCCGGACAGTTCTACGAGCAGTACTTC | CASSPGQFYEQYF
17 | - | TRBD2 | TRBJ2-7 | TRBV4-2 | TGTGCCAGCAGCCAAGACCATTTTCTAGCGGAGCACTACGAGCAGTACTTC | CASSQDHFLAEHYEQYF
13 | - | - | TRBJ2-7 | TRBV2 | TGTGCCAGCAGGGGGACACCGAGGTACGAGCAGTACTTC | CASRGTPRYEQYF
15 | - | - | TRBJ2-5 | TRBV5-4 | TGTGCCAGCAGCTTGCTCGGGACTGCTCAAGAGACCCAGTACTTC | CASSLLGTAQETQYF
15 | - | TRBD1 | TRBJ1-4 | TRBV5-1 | TGCGCCAGCAGCGTACAGGGGCATTCTAATGAAAAACTGTTTTTT | CASSVQGHSNEKLFF
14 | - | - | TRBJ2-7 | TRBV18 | TGTGCCAGCTCACCGGCAGGGGACTCCTACGAGCAGTACTTC | CASSPAGDSYEQYF
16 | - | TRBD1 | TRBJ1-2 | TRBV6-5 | TGTGCCAGCAGTTACTCGATGTATCAGGGGGCCTCCATCTACACCTTC | CASSYSMYQGASIYTF